This T cell receptor beta chain was recorded in a study of somatic mutations in cytotoxic T cells in rheumatoid arthritis. Looking at the study overall: Flow sorting at nearly 100% purity was applied to some V beta antibody-stained T-cell populations, which included V beta1+ cells sequenced for TCRB. General study findings and limits: Rheumatoid arthritis patients, but not healthy controls, exhibited increasing CD8+ clonality with age.

The CDR3 totals 13 residues. Germline V gene data show CDR1 as MGHRA and CDR2 as YSYEKL. The trim removed 6 bases at V and 6 bases at J, leaving 3 bases unmatched. Notes on this clone: The target antigen is unknown.

Under the authors' procedure: Matching between patient CD8+ clones larger than 1% and published virus-specific TCRB sequences was rare. Assay: immunoSEQ multiplex PCR; the TCRdb copy retains only in-frame clones and omits some. V, J and clone size are those of that table, while D and trimming were read from the DNA. There are 13,000 to 15,000 clones in the sample; over 70% occur only once, and around 30% lies in the top ten. This TCR was sampled from an adult with rheumatoid arthritis. Sequencing was carried out using CD8+ T cells sorted from blood. The V and J genes are TRBV4-1 and TRBJ1-4; 8 bases fit TRBD1. CDR3 DNA sequence: TGCGCCAGCAGTGGGACAGGCTATGAAAAACTGTTTTTT. Amino acids: CASSGTGYEKLFF.